The 29 T cell receptor beta chains in this list originate from one sample, sequenced in a study of blood T cell repertoires in COVID-19. Method: immunoSEQ multiplex PCR; TCRdb's copy keeps in-frame clones and lacks some. The sample shows around 80,000 clones, about four fifths of them seen only once. Sequences were obtained from peripheral blood. The receptors originated from a human donor in a cohort sampled during active COVID-19.

The rearrangement joins TRBV5-1 to TRBJ2-2, with a tentative D call TRBD2 (5 bases). Germline CDR1 SGHRS, CDR2 YFSETQ. The ends were cut back, 0 bases at V and 9 bases at J, with 12 bases in the middle. The CDR3 runs to 14 residues. Written as DNA, the CDR3 is TGCGCCAGCAGCTTGGCCTTAGGGAGAAGGGAGCTGTTTTTT. Its protein product is CASSLALGRRELFF.

The CDR3 DNA is TGTGCCAGCAGTGAAGAACAGGGAGACGGGGAGCTGTTTTTT. Its protein product is CASSEEQGDGELFF. The J gene is TRBJ2-2, the V gene TRBV2, with D possibly TRBD1 on 6 matching bases. Germline V gives CDR1 SNHLY, CDR2 FYNNEI. Trimming stripped 1 base from V and 7 bases from J, with 10 bases between. The CDR3 sequence is 14 residues long.

This chain uses TRBV24-1 with TRBJ2-3, with D possibly matching TRBD1 (6 bases). The CDR3 spans 15 residues. The V end was cut by 3 bases, the J end by 3 bases, with 12 bases between. The V gene's germline CDR1 is KGHDR and CDR2 SFDVKD. CDR3 in amino acids: CATSDPTTGTDTQYF. The CDR3 coding sequence is TGTGCCACCAGTGATCCTACGACAGGAACAGATACGCAGTATTTT.

This clone was recorded a few times. This sample also contains other DNA sequences that code for the same CDR3. The J gene is TRBJ2-7, the V gene TRBV18, with D possibly matching TRBD1 (5 bases). This CDR3 contains 12 residues. Trimming took off 1 base at V and 5 bases at J, with 6 bases between the two ends. In germline, CDR1 is KGHSH, CDR2 LQKENI. DNA for the CDR3: TGTGCCAGCTCACCACGGGGCGACGAGCAGTACTTC. Its protein product is CASSPRGDEQYF. The full variable domain, with the rest looked up from reference TRBV18 and TRBJ2-7, is NAGVMQNPRHLVRRRGQEARLRCSPMKGHSHVYWYRQLPEEGLKFMVYLQKENIIDESGMPKERFSAEFPKEGPSILRIQQVVRGDSAAYFCASSPRGDEQYFGPGTRLTVT.

Here the CDR3 reads CASSATGLNEKLFF. DNA for the CDR3: TGTGCCAGCAGCGCGACAGGGCTAAATGAAAAACTGTTTTTT. The rearrangement uses TRBV11-2 and TRBJ1-4; 7 nucleotides match TRBD1. CDR1 SGHAT and CDR2 FQNNGV come from the germline V gene. The CDR3 length is 14 residues. The J segment lost 5 bases and the V segment lost 5 bases, leaving 5 bases of the junction unmatched.

The genes are TRBV7-8 and TRBJ1-6; 10 bases match TRBD1. The CDR3 is 14 amino acids. CDR1 and CDR2 (germline): SGHVS, FQNEAQ. J gave up 9 bases and V 4 bases, and 3 bases lay outside the gene matches. The CDR3 bases are TGTGCCAGCAGCTCCGGACAGGGGGGTTCACCCCTCCACTTT. Its protein product is CASSSGQGGSPLHF.

The chain carries TRBV30 and TRBJ1-4; 9 nucleotides match TRBD1. This CDR3 has 18 amino acids. Germline V CDR1 and CDR2: GTSNPN, SVGIG (reference sequence). Trimming cost V 2 bases and J 0 bases; bases outside gene matches: 10. The CDR3 nucleotides read TGTGCCTGGAGTCCAGGACAGGGGAAAAAGGCAACTAATGAAAAACTGTTTTTT. Protein sequence: CAWSPGQGKKATNEKLFF.

The chain couples TRBV11-2 to TRBJ2-2; D gene uncertain. The CDR3 is 16 amino acids. With 2 bases removed from V and 7 bases from J, the gap between germline ends came to 17 bases. Germline lookup yields CDR1 SGHAT and CDR2 FQNNGV. CDR3 amino acids: CASSLLERPLGGELFF. The CDR3 DNA reads as TGTGCCAGCAGCTTACTCGAGAGGCCTCTAGGCGGGGAGCTGTTTTTT. The whole variable domain, remainder taken from reference TRBV11-2 and TRBJ2-2, is EAGVAQSPRYKIIEKRQSVAFWCNPISGHATLYWYQQILGQGPKLLIQFQNNGVVDDSQLPKDRFSAERLKGVDSTLKIQPAKLEDSAVYLCASSLLERPLGGELFFGEGSRLTVL.

The chain links TRBV6-5 to TRBJ1-2, with a possible D match to TRBD1 (6 bases). CDR3 length: 13 amino acids. Between the trimmed V and J ends, which lost 6 bases and 8 bases, there was a span of 16 bases. Germline V gives CDR1 MNHEY, CDR2 SVGAGI. The DNA for the CDR3 is TGTGCCAGCAGCCAGCCAGGGGTGCGGGGCTACACCTTC. It is translated as CASSQPGVRGYTF.

V gene TRBV6-7 combines with J gene TRBJ2-3; 8 positions agree with TRBD2. TRBV6-7 is an ORF, with its function uncertain. Germline trimming cut 7 bases from V and 1 base from J; bases unmatched to any gene: 4. The CDR3 runs to 14 residues. The CDR3: CASTRAGGTDTQYF. In DNA form, the CDR3 reads TGTGCCAGCACTAGAGCGGGGGGCACAGATACGCAGTATTTT.

The chain is built from TRBV11-3 and TRBJ2-7; D uncertain. Trimming took off 3 bases at V and 6 bases at J, with 6 bases between the two ends. The CDR3 runs 11 residues. The germline V gene has CDR1 SGHNT and CDR2 YENEEA. The CDR3 DNA sequence: TGTGCCAGCAGCTTTGTCTCCGAGCAGTACTTC. It encodes CASSFVSEQYF.

This clone was picked up a small number of times. The rearrangement joins TRBV27 to TRBJ2-7, with 10 bases identical to TRBD1. This CDR3 contains 16 residues. J was trimmed by 3 bases and V by 0 bases; bases with no gene match: 5. Germline-derived CDR1 and CDR2 are MNHEY and SMNVEV (reference sequence). CDR3 in amino acids: CASSLSLGDRGYEQYF. CDR3 DNA sequence: TGTGCCAGCAGTTTATCGTTGGGGGACAGGGGCTACGAGCAGTACTTC.

The rearrangement joins TRBV5-1 to TRBJ2-7, with no clear D. The V and J ends lost 2 bases and 0 bases respectively, with 9 bases between them. Germline CDR1 SGHRS, CDR2 YFSETQ. This CDR3 comprises 14 residues. The CDR3 sequence: CASSFEHLSYEQYF. The CDR3 region has the DNA TGCGCCAGCAGCTTCGAACATCTCTCCTACGAGCAGTACTTC. Variable domain in full (rest from reference TRBV5-1 and TRBJ2-7): KAGVTQTPRYLIKTRGQQVTLSCSPISGHRSVSWYQQTPGQGLQFLFEYFSETQRNKGNFPGRFSGRQFSNSRSEMNVSTLELGDSALYLCASSFEHLSYEQYFGPGTRLTVT.

V gene TRBV10-3 combines with J gene TRBJ2-5; TRBD2 is a possible D gene (5 bases). Between the trimmed V and J ends, which lost 6 bases and 1 base, there was a span of 15 bases. CDR1 and CDR2 from the germline V gene are ENHRY and SYGVKD. The CDR3 is 15 amino acids. Here the CDR3 reads CAIRIGVGVQETQYF. DNA of the CDR3: TGTGCCATCAGGATTGGGGTCGGGGTCCAAGAGACCCAGTACTTC.

The rearrangement uses TRBV6-5 and TRBJ2-2; the D gene is possibly TRBD2 (6 bases). V shed 4 bases and J shed 6 bases, with 9 bases lying between them. Germline CDR1 MNHEY, CDR2 SVGAGI. CDR3 length: 13 residues. CDR3 region: CASSWAGPGELFF. CDR3 nucleotides: TGTGCCAGCAGTTGGGCGGGGCCCGGGGAGCTGTTTTTT.

This clone has a handful of counts. J is TRBJ1-1 and V is TRBV9, with D possibly being TRBD1 (5 bases). Germline V gene data show CDR1 as SGDLS and CDR2 as YYNGEE. This CDR3 is 13 amino acids long. V was shortened by 2 bases and J by 1 base, with 6 bases between the two germline ends. The CDR3 protein is CASSVRGNTEAFF. The CDR3 nucleotides are TGTGCCAGCAGCGTTAGGGGGAACACTGAAGCTTTCTTT.

CDR3 coding DNA: TGTGCCAGCAGCTTAGGTAGGGGCGGAAGCTCCTATAATTCACCCCTCCACTTT. It codes for CASSLGRGGSSYNSPLHF. The gene calls are TRBV7-6 and TRBJ1-6; tentatively, D is TRBD1 (5 bases). V was pared by 1 base and J by 0 bases, with 13 bases between. Germline V gene lookup returns CDR1 SGHVS and CDR2 FNYEAQ. This CDR3 has 18 amino acids.

This chain joins TRBV28 and TRBJ2-7, with D possibly being TRBD1 (5 bases). The germline V gene encodes CDR1 MDHEN and CDR2 SYDVKM. The CDR3 has 15 residues. V was cut by 3 bases and J by 2 bases, with 14 bases left in between. CDR3 in DNA: TGTGCCAGCAGTTTGTTGGCAGGGCCTACCTACGAGCAGTACTTC. This codes for CASSLLAGPTYEQYF.

This clone was detected once. The chain has TRBV6-4 and TRBJ1-3; the D gene is possibly TRBD1 (6 bases). The V end was cut by 4 bases, the J end by 0 bases, with 10 bases between. Germline V lookup: CDR1 MRHNA, CDR2 SNTAGT. The CDR3 is 15 amino acids. The CDR3 DNA reads TGTGCCAGCAGTGGGACAGCGCGCTCTGGAAACACCATATATTTT. As protein: CASSGTARSGNTIYF.

This clone has just one count. The V gene is TRBV9, the J gene TRBJ1-3; D uncertain. The germline V gene encodes CDR1 SGDLS and CDR2 YYNGEE. The CDR3 is 16 residues long. V was pared by 4 bases and J by 0 bases, with 14 bases between. In DNA form, the CDR3 reads TGTGCCAGCAGCTTGGGCCCCACCCCCTCTGGAAACACCATATATTTT. This gives the protein CASSLGPTPSGNTIYF.

The chain links TRBV28 to TRBJ1-2; D is unclear. Per the germline V gene, CDR1 is MDHEN and CDR2 is SYDVKM. The CDR3 loop spans 12 amino acids. The V end lost 9 bases, the J end lost 3 bases, and 11 bases lay between the germline ends. The CDR3 region has the DNA TGTGCCAGTTCCGAGGGTGACTATGGCTACACCTTC. It yields the protein CASSEGDYGYTF.

The chain combines TRBV12-3 or TRBV12-4 with TRBJ1-1; 8 bases align to TRBD1. The CDR3 covers 12 residues. With 5 bases clipped from V and 7 bases from J, the junction kept 3 bases outside the gene matches. The CDR3 DNA sequence: TGTGCCAGCAGTCCGGGACAGGTTGAAGCTTTCTTT. This translates into CASSPGQVEAFF.

The chain has TRBV24-1 and TRBJ2-1; 9 bases are a match to TRBD2. Germline CDR1 reads KGHDR; CDR2 reads SFDVKD. The ends lost 4 bases at V and 2 bases at J; junction bases unmatched: 20. The CDR3 has 21 residues. The CDR3 nucleotides read TGTGCCACCAGTGACCCCGGGGTAGCGGGGGCCTCGGGGAGAGCCTACAATGAGCAGTTCTTC. Translating it yields CATSDPGVAGASGRAYNEQFF.

CDR3 DNA sequence: TGTGCCAGCAGCCCCTGGGAGAACTACAATGAGCAGTTCTTC. Translated: CASSPWENYNEQFF. This chain connects TRBV11-3 to TRBJ2-1; TRBD2 is a possible D gene (5 bases). The germline gives CDR1 SGHNT, CDR2 YENEEA. The CDR3 sequence is 14 residues long. V shed 5 bases and J shed 3 bases, with 11 bases lying between them.

The gene calls are TRBV10-1 and TRBJ2-1, with 8 bases aligning to TRBD2. CDR3 length: 14 amino acids. The V and J ends lost 4 bases and 15 bases, in that order; junction bases with no gene match: 14. CDR1 is WNHNN, CDR2 SYGVQD, per germline (reference sequence). The CDR3 loop reads CASSGSSGTRGVFF. The CDR3 bases are TGCGCCAGCAGTGGTAGTAGCGGGACACGAGGGGTGTTCTTC.

This chain joins TRBV5-1 and TRBJ2-3; perhaps TRBD1 as D (6 bases). Germline assignment: CDR1 SGHRS and CDR2 YFSETQ. The CDR3 length is 14 residues. Trimming shortened V by 1 base and J by 6 bases, and 12 bases separated the two germline ends. The DNA of the CDR3 is TGCGCCAGCAGCTTGAGGCAGGGGTCGGATACGCAGTATTTT. Protein sequence: CASSLRQGSDTQYF.

CDR3 protein: CASSPLTAGSTDTQYF. CDR3 DNA sequence: TGTGCCAGCAGCCCCCTGACGGCGGGAAGCACAGATACGCAGTATTTT. This chain connects TRBV7-8 to TRBJ2-3; D may be TRBD2 (6 bases). Trimming stripped 5 bases from V and 0 bases from J, with 15 bases between. Germline V gives CDR1 SGHVS, CDR2 FQNEAQ. The CDR3 length is 16 residues.

CDR3 sequence: CASSESQAGGRDTQYF. In DNA, the CDR3 is TGTGCCAGCAGTGAAAGCCAAGCGGGGGGGCGTGATACGCAGTATTTT. The chain couples TRBV2 to TRBJ2-3, with 10 nucleotides matching TRBD2. V was clipped by 2 bases and J by 6 bases; unmatched bases: 8. The CDR3 consists of 16 residues. Per the germline V gene, CDR1 is SNHLY and CDR2 is FYNNEI.

This chain connects TRBV28 to TRBJ2-1; TRBD1 is a possible D gene (6 bases). V lost 5 bases and J 8 bases, leaving 13 bases between the germline ends. The CDR3 totals 13 residues. Germline CDR1 and CDR2: MDHEN and SYDVKM. CDR3 nucleotide sequence: TGTGCCAGCAGTACTCAGGGGCTCTATGAGCAGTTCTTC. It encodes CASSTQGLYEQFF.